These 16 T cell receptor beta chains were all obtained from the same sample, sequenced in a study of CXCR3-negative and CXCR3-positive naive CD8 T cells (dated by TCRdb to 2018 to 2020). What the work shows at the level of the full study, not this receptor alone: TRB CDR3s from CXCR3-positive naive cells showed higher hydrophobicity (lower Kidera factor 4), lower energy, and higher strength and volume indices than CXCR3-negative naive cells.

The instrument was a NextSeq 550. The Human TCR Profiling Kit (MiLaboratory) was used to prepare UMI-labeled 5' RACE TRB cDNA libraries. TCRdb reprocessed the public reads and reports one entry per CDR3 protein sequence, without DNA. This sample's table lists around 140,000 distinct CDR3 sequences. The top ten hold 0.4% to 0.5% of the sample. These receptors have no identified antigens. Sequencing used naive CXCR3+ CD8+ T cells from blood. Per the publication, the cell subset or site label means: CD45RO-CCR7+CD27+CD95- naive CD8+ T cells expressing CXCR3 (TNR3+). The receptors come from a human donor in good health. Some clones in this sample may be carry-over from other donors' samples.

This rearrangement joins TRBV7-2 to TRBJ1-3. CDR3 length: 16 amino acids. CDR1 is SGHTA and CDR2 is FQGNSA in the germline V gene. CDR3 sequence reads: CASSLDFPTSGNTIYF.

The J gene is TRBJ2-3, the V gene TRBV5-5. This CDR3 has 13 amino acids. CDR1 and CDR2 (germline): SGHKS, YYEKEE (reference sequence). The CDR3: CATVGLSGDTQYF.

This chain joins TRBV6-2 or TRBV6-3 and TRBJ2-1; the D call of TRBD2 rests on TCRdb alone, since no DNA is present to check it. CDR3 length: 19 residues. In germline, CDR1 is MNHEY, CDR2 SVGEGT. The CDR3 protein is CASSYPFPLPRSSYNEQFF.

This rearrangement joins TRBV29-1 to TRBJ2-2; TCRdb calls TRBD1, which cannot be checked without DNA. The CDR3 loop spans 13 amino acids. Germline V gene data show CDR1 as SQVTM and CDR2 as ANQGSEA. The CDR3 reads CSVTGTKTGELFF.

The chain combines TRBV5-1 with TRBJ2-1; the D call from TCRdb, TRBD1, cannot be confirmed without DNA. Per the germline V gene, CDR1 is SGHRS and CDR2 is YFSETQ. CDR3 size: 13 residues. This CDR3 is CASSLDWGAEQFF. The full variable domain, its missing parts supplied by reference TRBV5-1 and TRBJ2-1, is KAGVTQTPRYLIKTRGQQVTLSCSPISGHRSVSWYQQTPGQGLQFLFEYFSETQRNKGNFPGRFSGRQFSNSRSEMNVSTLELGDSALYLCASSLDWGAEQFFGPGTRLTVL.

The genes are TRBV6-5 and TRBJ2-2. CDR1 is MNHEY, CDR2 SVGAGI, per germline. CDR3 length: 13 residues. CDR3 protein: CASSYSTAGELFF.

This chain connects TRBV20-1 to TRBJ2-2; TCRdb calls TRBD1, which cannot be checked without DNA. Germline V lookup: CDR1 DFQATT, CDR2 SNEGSKA (reference sequence). The CDR3 contains 13 residues. CDR3 region: CSAVDRGTGELFF.

The chain joins TRBV5-1 to TRBJ2-7; TCRdb lists TRBD1, though no DNA is available to test this call. The CDR3 sequence is 15 residues long. Germline CDR1 is SGHRS and CDR2 is YFSETQ. CDR3: CASSSRDRPFYEQYF.

The rearrangement links TRBV19 to TRBJ2-2; the D call from TCRdb, TRBD2, cannot be confirmed without DNA. The CDR3 covers 16 residues. Germline V gene data show CDR1 as LNHDA and CDR2 as SQIVND (reference sequence). CDR3: CASDGTSGRNTGELFF.

The rearrangement links TRBV6-5 to TRBJ1-1. The germline V gene encodes CDR1 MNHEY and CDR2 SVGAGI. The CDR3 covers 14 residues. CDR3 sequence: CASSWTDMNTEAFF.

The CDR3 reads CASSQDVHSTDTQYF. The gene calls are TRBV4-3 and TRBJ2-3. CDR1 LGHNA and CDR2 YSLEER come from the germline V gene. CDR3 length: 15 amino acids.

The chain couples TRBV7-6 to TRBJ2-1; without DNA, the TCRdb call of TRBD2 cannot be checked. This CDR3 is 14 amino acids long. In germline, CDR1 is SGHVS, CDR2 FNYEAQ. The CDR3 region is CASRWTSGRGEQFF. The variable domain in full, with the rest retrieved from reference TRBV7-6 and TRBJ2-1, is GAGVSQSPRYKVTKRGQDVALRCDPISGHVSLYWYRQALGQGPEFLTYFNYEAQQDKSGLPNDRFSAERPEGSISTLTIQRTEQRDSAMYRCASRWTSGRGEQFFGPGTRLTVL.

The chain joins TRBV12-3 or TRBV12-4 to TRBJ1-5. This CDR3 has 14 amino acids. The CDR3 loop reads CASSTAGFDQPQHF.

The V gene is TRBV6-5, the J gene TRBJ1-1; with no DNA, the TCRdb D assignment of TRBD1 cannot be verified. Germline assignment: CDR1 MNHEY and CDR2 SVGAGI. The CDR3 is 15 residues long. The CDR3 spells CASNVGTGEWTEAFF.

The CDR3 loop is CASSPGGSTSGGAQVEQFF. The V gene is TRBV4-1, the J gene TRBJ2-1; TCRdb picks TRBD2, but there is no DNA to check that call. Germline assignment: CDR1 MGHRA and CDR2 YSYEKL. The CDR3 has 19 residues.

This chain joins TRBV12-3 or TRBV12-4 and TRBJ2-7; TCRdb designates TRBD2, a call that cannot be tested without DNA. This CDR3 has 15 amino acids. The CDR3 spells CASIHSGRALGEQYF.